This TCR beta chain emerged from a study of spatial heterogeneity in lung cancer. Study summary: Beta-chain sequences consistently outnumbered alpha-chain sequences in detection.

The CDR3 is made up of 14 amino acids. CDR1 and CDR2 (germline): LGHDT, YNNKEL (reference sequence). V was clipped by 4 bases and J by 0 bases, with 10 bases between them. This clonotype was found many times. TCRdb reprocessed the 5' RACE reads via MiXCR and lists one record per CDR3 protein. The sample consists of roughly 34,000 distinct CDR3 sequences, approximately 8% of them appearing once. The time point was: blood at routine non-recurrence follow-up after resection. The chain carries TRBV3-1 and TRBJ2-7, with a weak D call TRBD2 (5 bases). This sequence originates from a male donor with early-stage non-small cell lung cancer. Material: PBMCs, obtained at follow-up. CDR3 residues: CASSPLGHSYEQYF. CDR3 coding DNA: TGTGCCAGCAGCCCACTAGGGCACTCCTACGAGCAGTACTTC.